This TCR beta chain is from a study of technical replicates of blood from four donors. Sequenced by immunoSEQ multiplex PCR; TCRdb stores in-frame clones only, minus some. The sample carries 85,000 to 95,000 clones, about 96% recorded once. CDR1 is SGDLS and CDR2 is YYNGEE in the germline V gene. The CDR3 covers 17 residues. With V trimmed by 3 bases and J by 3 bases, 13 bases remained unmatched. The origin of this receptor is a human donor in good health. This chain joins TRBV9 and TRBJ2-7, with 9 bases that match TRBD2. The sequenced sample consisted of T cells isolated from PBMCs. The CDR3 is CASSGTSGPSSFYEQYF. For the CDR3, the DNA is TGTGCCAGCAGCGGAACTAGCGGGCCGTCCTCATTCTACGAGCAGTACTTC.